The 30 T cell receptor beta chains below were found in one sample sequenced in a study of cytomegalovirus exposure and HLA in healthy donors. TCRdb's table, derived via immunoSEQ multiplex PCR, lists solely in-frame clones and lacks some. Of 250,000 to 400,000 clones detected, approximately 85% appear once; the ten largest clones hold approximately 0.95%. Material: PBMCs. These receptor sequences come from a man aged 25-45 years in good health and CMV-seronegative.

The chain couples TRBV28 to TRBJ1-6, with TRBD1 matching over 10 bases. Germline assignment: CDR1 MDHEN and CDR2 SYDVKM. This CDR3 is built from 14 residues. The V gene end was trimmed by 5 bases and the J gene end by 11 bases; junction bases not matched to a gene: 6. CDR3 sequence reads: CASSRDRGMTPLHF. In DNA, the CDR3 is TGTGCCAGCAGTCGGGACAGGGGAATGACACCCCTCCACTTT.

For the CDR3, the DNA is TGTGCCAGCATGGTAGCGAGCTCCTACAATGAGCAGTTCTTC. Its protein is CASMVASSYNEQFF. J is TRBJ2-1 and V is TRBV2; D is possibly TRBD2 (5 bases). The germline V and J ends were trimmed by 7 bases and 0 bases, with 10 bases remaining between them. The CDR3 sequence is 14 residues long. Germline CDR1 SNHLY, CDR2 FYNNEI.

The chain recombines TRBV10-3 with TRBJ1-1; D not resolved. The germline V gene encodes CDR1 ENHRY and CDR2 SYGVKD. V lost 3 bases and J lost 0, with 11 bases in between. The CDR3 contains 15 residues. The CDR3 sequence: CAISEEGTLNTEAFF. CDR3 nucleotide sequence: TGTGCCATCAGTGAAGAGGGTACTTTGAACACTGAAGCTTTCTTT.

The V and J genes are TRBV9 and TRBJ2-3; 13 nucleotides align to TRBD2. The J segment lost 0 bases and the V segment lost 3 bases, leaving 13 bases of the junction unmatched. Germline V gene data show CDR1 as SGDLS and CDR2 as YYNGEE. The CDR3 has 20 amino acids. CDR3 loop: CASSAGGLAGAFTSTDTQYF. DNA of the CDR3: TGTGCCAGCAGCGCGGGTGGACTAGCGGGGGCCTTTACTAGCACAGATACGCAGTATTTT.

The rearrangement joins TRBV9 to TRBJ1-4, with TRBD1 matching over 7 bases. Germline V gene sequence: CDR1 SGDLS, CDR2 YYNGEE. This CDR3 spans 13 amino acids. V dropped 0 bases and J dropped 14; count of bases not matched to a gene: 7. In DNA, the CDR3 is TGTGCCAGCAGCGTAGATTGGACAGGTTCGCTGTTTTTT. Its protein is CASSVDWTGSLFF.

The chain is built from TRBV5-1 and TRBJ2-5; 14 positions match TRBD2. The V segment lost 5 bases and the J segment 4 bases; nucleotides outside the gene matches: 10. The CDR3 runs 17 residues. Germline assignment: CDR1 SGHRS and CDR2 YFSETQ. CDR3 region: CASRDGRTSGGTETQYF. The CDR3 nucleotides are TGCGCCAGCAGAGACGGACGGACTAGCGGGGGGACAGAGACCCAGTACTTC.

This CDR3 is CASTHTGLLFTGELFF. The CDR3, as DNA: TGCGCCAGCACACATACGGGACTACTTTTCACCGGGGAGCTGTTTTTT. V gene TRBV5-1 combines with J gene TRBJ2-2, with 7 bases identical to TRBD2. V trimming: 6 bases; J trimming: 4 bases; junction bases outside the gene matches: 12. Looked up from germline, CDR1 is SGHRS and CDR2 is YFSETQ. This CDR3 has 16 residues. The whole variable domain, filled in from reference TRBV5-1 and TRBJ2-2, reads KAGVTQTPRYLIKTRGQQVTLSCSPISGHRSVSWYQQTPGQGLQFLFEYFSETQRNKGNFPGRFSGRQFSNSRSEMNVSTLELGDSALYLCASTHTGLLFTGELFFGEGSRLTVL.

This clone is a singleton in its sample. The chain combines TRBV11-3 with TRBJ2-2; TRBD1 matches 11 bases. There are 14 residues in the CDR3. CDR1 SGHNT and CDR2 YENEEA come from the germline V gene. Trimming cost V 4 bases and J 6 bases; bases outside gene matches: 1. CDR3 sequence reads: CASSWDRGSGELFF. CDR3 nucleotide sequence: TGTGCCAGCAGCTGGGACAGGGGGTCCGGGGAGCTGTTTTTT.

Regarding this clone: One end of the junction varies from germline; a read error may be responsible. This chain links TRBV10-2 with TRBJ1-1; no reliable D call. The CDR3 length is 14 residues. Germline lookup yields CDR1 WSHSY and CDR2 SAAADI. CDR3 residues: CASSFTGRNAEAFF. In DNA form, the CDR3 reads TGCGCCAGCAGTTTTACGGGGAGGAACGCTGAAGCTTTCTTT.

J is TRBJ2-1 and V is TRBV6-4, with 8 nucleotides matching TRBD2. V lost 2 bases to trimming and J lost 8 bases; unmatched junction nucleotides: 8. This CDR3 region has 15 residues. CDR1 is MRHNA and CDR2 is SNTAGT in the germline V gene. CDR3 sequence: CASSDLPGTSDEQFF. The CDR3 coding sequence is TGTGCCAGCAGTGACCTCCCCGGGACTAGTGATGAGCAGTTCTTC.

This chain connects TRBV10-1 to TRBJ1-6; D uncertain. The CDR3 runs to 12 residues. Germline lookup yields CDR1 WNHNN and CDR2 SYGVQD (reference sequence). The V gene lost 5 bases and the J gene lost 7 bases, with 6 bases spanning the gap. The CDR3 nucleotides are TGCGCCAGCAGTCAGAGGAATTCACCCCTCCACTTT. Protein product: CASSQRNSPLHF.

This chain joins TRBV5-1 and TRBJ1-2; 7 bases map to TRBD1. The germline V gene encodes CDR1 SGHRS and CDR2 YFSETQ. With 2 bases clipped from V and 2 bases from J, the junction kept 3 bases outside the gene matches. The CDR3 sequence is 14 residues long. The CDR3 nucleotides read TGCGCCAGCAGCTTAGACAGGGCGAACTATGGCTACACCTTC. Its protein is CASSLDRANYGYTF.

The genes are TRBV19 and TRBJ1-1; D is perhaps TRBD1 (6 bases). The CDR3 is made up of 16 amino acids. Germline lookup yields CDR1 LNHDA and CDR2 SQIVND (reference sequence). V lost 1 base, J lost 0 bases, and 12 bases lay in between. The CDR3 is CASSIVTGTLNTEAFF. CDR3 in DNA: TGTGCCAGTAGTATAGTGACAGGAACTCTGAACACTGAAGCTTTCTTT.

The chain couples TRBV2 to TRBJ2-2; D perhaps matches TRBD1 (5 bases). The ends were cut back, 6 bases at V and 2 bases at J, with 19 bases in the middle. The CDR3 sequence is 17 residues long. CDR1 SNHLY and CDR2 FYNNEI come from the germline V gene. CDR3 sequence: CASRPTRGTTNTGELFF. The CDR3, as DNA: TGTGCCAGCAGGCCGACAAGGGGTACCACAAACACCGGGGAGCTGTTTTTT.

This clone was found once. This CDR3 reads CASSFGLSYGYTF. As DNA, the CDR3 is TGTGCCAGCAGTTTCGGACTGAGCTATGGCTACACCTTC. This chain joins TRBV27 and TRBJ1-2; D unresolved. CDR3 length equals 13 residues. Germline V gives CDR1 MNHEY, CDR2 SMNVEV (reference sequence). V shed 3 bases and J shed 4 bases, with 9 bases lying between them.

In DNA form, the CDR3 reads TGTGCCAGCAGCTTGGGGGCATTACCAAACACCATATATTTT. This gives the protein CASSLGALPNTIYF. V gene TRBV5-6 combines with J gene TRBJ1-3; the D is unclear. Germline assignment: CDR1 SGHDT and CDR2 YYEEEE. The CDR3 consists of 14 residues. The V end was cut by 0 bases, the J end by 6 bases, with 10 bases between.

This clone has only a few counts. The chain uses TRBV19 and TRBJ1-1, with 7 positions matching TRBD1. This CDR3 spans 14 amino acids. Per germline, CDR1 LNHDA and CDR2 SQIVND (reference sequence). Trimming at V came to 4 bases and at J to 3 bases, leaving 5 bases not matched to a gene. In DNA, the CDR3 is TGTGCCAGTAGTACGAGAGGGGGCGACACTGAAGCTTTCTTT. It encodes CASSTRGGDTEAFF.

This sequence joins TRBV7-8 and TRBJ1-3; D ambiguous. V was pared by 5 bases and J by 1 base, with 9 bases between. CDR1 and CDR2 (germline): SGHVS, FQNEAQ. The CDR3 contains 14 residues. DNA for the CDR3: TGTGCCAGCAGCCTAAGAGAATCTGGAAACACCATATATTTT. Its protein product is CASSLRESGNTIYF.

This chain links TRBV5-1 with TRBJ1-1; the D gene is possibly TRBD1 (5 bases). V was shortened by 2 bases and J by 4 bases, with 12 bases between the two germline ends. Germline V lookup: CDR1 SGHRS, CDR2 YFSETQ. The CDR3 covers 14 residues. This CDR3 reads CASSFSGGFTEAFF. CDR3 coding DNA: TGCGCCAGCAGCTTCTCCGGGGGTTTCACTGAAGCTTTCTTT.

The CDR3 region has the DNA TGTGCCAGCAGTGAAGGGCGGATAAGGCTGAACACTGAAGCTTTCTTT. Its protein product is CASSEGRIRLNTEAFF. The rearrangement joins TRBV6-1 to TRBJ1-1; the D is unclear. The CDR3 contains 16 residues. The germline CDR1 and CDR2 sequences are MNHNS and SASEGT. Between the trimmed V and J ends, which lost 1 base and 0 bases, there was a span of 12 bases.

V and J are TRBV5-1 and TRBJ2-2, with TRBD2 matching 9 bases. V shed 0 bases and J 7 bases; nucleotides not matched to a gene: 10. CDR1 is SGHRS and CDR2 is YFSETQ in the germline V gene. The CDR3 covers 17 residues. Here the CDR3 DNA reads TGCGCCAGCAGCTTGGTGCCCGCGGGGGGGCGAGACGGGGAGCTGTTTTTT. Protein sequence: CASSLVPAGGRDGELFF.

This chain joins TRBV9 and TRBJ1-4; D remains ambiguous. CDR3 length: 15 amino acids. Germline V CDR1 and CDR2: SGDLS, YYNGEE. Trimming left V 3 bases short and J 3 bases short, with 12 bases between. The CDR3 loop is CASSGPGDPNEKLFF. The CDR3 coding sequence is TGTGCCAGCAGCGGACCGGGAGATCCTAATGAAAAACTGTTTTTT.

In its sample, this clone was seen once. The gene calls are TRBV13 and TRBJ2-1, with a tentative D call TRBD2 (6 bases). With 3 bases removed from V and 2 bases from J, the gap between germline ends came to 8 bases. The CDR3 is 14 amino acids. Germline V gene lookup returns CDR1 PRHDT and CDR2 FYEKMQ (reference sequence). The CDR3 sequence: CASSFGGAYNEQFF. In DNA form, the CDR3 reads TGTGCCAGCAGCTTCGGCGGGGCCTACAATGAGCAGTTCTTC.

This chain connects TRBV7-2 to TRBJ1-1; 7 positions match TRBD1. V gave up 4 bases and J gave up 1 base; unmatched junction bases: 6. The CDR3 length is 15 residues. Germline values: CDR1 SGHTA, CDR2 FQGNSA. The DNA of the CDR3 is TGTGCCAGCAGCTCCTGGACAGGACCGAACACTGAAGCTTTCTTT. Its translation is CASSSWTGPNTEAFF.

J is TRBJ2-5 and V is TRBV13, with TRBD2 as a possible D gene (6 bases). Per the germline V gene, CDR1 is PRHDT and CDR2 is FYEKMQ (reference sequence). The CDR3 consists of 11 residues. Trimming stripped 5 bases from V and 5 bases from J, with 6 bases between. In nucleotides, the CDR3 is TGTGCCAGCAGCGGAGGGGAGACCCAGTACTTC. This encodes CASSGGETQYF.

This clone was recorded once. The V and J genes are TRBV11-2 and TRBJ2-7; D call uncertain. Germline V gives CDR1 SGHAT, CDR2 FQNNGV. The CDR3 runs 14 residues. Deletions cut 1 base from V and 3 bases from J, with 10 bases between. CDR3 in DNA: TGTGCCAGCAGCTTAGTATCGTCGGGCTACGAGCAGTACTTC. Translating it yields CASSLVSSGYEQYF.

This clone was recorded once. The chain uses TRBV7-8 and TRBJ1-5, with 10 bases lining up with TRBD1. Germline values: CDR1 SGHVS, CDR2 FQNEAQ. The V gene end was trimmed by 1 base and the J gene end by 4 bases; junction bases not matched to a gene: 10. The CDR3 has 18 amino acids. The CDR3 DNA follows: TGTGCCAGCAGCTTAGGGGGACAGGGGCCCCCTTTGAATCAGCCCCAGCATTTT. Translated, it gives CASSLGGQGPPLNQPQHF.

The chain uses TRBV29-1 and TRBJ2-3; no clear D gene. The germline gives CDR1 SQVTM, CDR2 ANQGSEA. V lost 4 bases and J lost 2, with 7 bases in between. The length of the CDR3 is 12 residues. CDR3 in DNA: TGCAGCGTTGCTACAGACACAGATACGCAGTATTTT. Translating gives CSVATDTDTQYF.

The gene calls are TRBV7-8 and TRBJ1-2; D call uncertain. Germline V gene sequence: CDR1 SGHVS, CDR2 FQNEAQ. The CDR3 length is 15 residues. The V and J ends lost 1 base and 8 bases respectively, with 17 bases between them. This CDR3 reads CASSLDRGSARGYTF. DNA of the CDR3: TGTGCCAGCAGCTTAGATCGAGGGTCCGCGAGAGGCTACACCTTC.

The chain recombines TRBV5-1 with TRBJ1-2; 11 bases align to TRBD1. V shed 6 bases and J 4 bases; nucleotides not matched to a gene: 2. The CDR3 has 13 residues. The germline gives CDR1 SGHRS, CDR2 YFSETQ. Here the CDR3 DNA reads TGCGCCAGCAAGGGACAGGGGGGCTATGGCTACACCTTC. Amino acid sequence: CASKGQGGYGYTF.